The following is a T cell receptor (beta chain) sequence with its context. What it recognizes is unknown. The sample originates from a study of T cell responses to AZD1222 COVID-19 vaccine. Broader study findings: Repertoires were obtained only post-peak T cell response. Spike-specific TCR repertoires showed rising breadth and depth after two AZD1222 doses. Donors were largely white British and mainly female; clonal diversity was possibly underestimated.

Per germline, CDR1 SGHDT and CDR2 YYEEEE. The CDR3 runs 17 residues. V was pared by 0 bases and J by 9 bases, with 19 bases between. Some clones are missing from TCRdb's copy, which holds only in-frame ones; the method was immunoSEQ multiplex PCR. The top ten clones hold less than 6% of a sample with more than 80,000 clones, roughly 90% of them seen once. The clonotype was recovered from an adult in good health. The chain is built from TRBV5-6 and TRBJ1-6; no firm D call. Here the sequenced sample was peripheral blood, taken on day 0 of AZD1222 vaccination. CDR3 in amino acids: CASSLGGVTTLGSPLHF. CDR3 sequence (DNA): TGTGCCAGCAGCTTGGGCGGAGTTACGACGTTAGGTTCACCCCTCCACTTT.